The clone carrying this TCR beta chain turned up a few times. Its antigen is currently unknown. The record originates from a study of T cell repertoires in cytomegalovirus infection. The overall study: Well-studied HLA-B-restricted CMV epitopes were used in the study alongside recently identified HLA-C-restricted ones. A matching HLA type, together with CMV infection, was signaled by public TCR beta signatures. Findings and caveats of the study: In two of eight donors, the top clonotype was HLA-C-restricted CMV-specific. Summed public TCR beta family frequency identified CMV carriers bearing the relevant HLA.

TCRdb itself ran the reads through MiXCR, one entry per CDR3 protein. The table includes roughly 500,000 distinct CDR3 sequences, roughly 43% detected once. CDR1 is MNHNS and CDR2 is SASEGT in the germline V gene. The CDR3 spans 13 residues. Trimming shortened V by 4 bases and J by 3 bases, and 9 bases separated the two germline ends. The gene calls are TRBV6-1 and TRBJ1-1; no clear D. The source of this sequence is a human donor in good health (CMV status not recorded). Some clones in this sample may be carry-over from other donors' samples. This material consisted of cultured PBMCs, taken from culture after CMV antigen stimulation. In DNA form, the CDR3 reads TGTGCCAGCAGTGGCAGGATGGACACTGAAGCTTTCTTT. Its protein product is CASSGRMDTEAFF.